The 13 T cell receptor beta chains listed next were all sequenced from one sample in a study of blood T cells in healthy people across ages. Primed by a sample-barcoded 5' primer and a J-beta primer mix, a second PCR proceeded for roughly 6 to 12 cycles. One entry per CDR3 protein results from TCRdb running MiXCR on the 5' RACE reads. The sample has over 950,000 distinct CDR3 sequences, 45% to 60% seen once; the top ten hold 20% to 25%. What was sequenced was blood. The source is a woman in her sixties or seventies in good health.

The J gene is TRBJ2-1, the V gene TRBV20-1; 9 nucleotides match TRBD1. V was clipped by 0 bases and J by 6 bases; unmatched bases: 6. CDR1 DFQATT and CDR2 SNEGSKA come from the germline V gene (reference sequence). The CDR3 has 15 residues. CDR3 protein: CSARDWDRAANEQFF. The CDR3 nucleotides are TGCAGTGCTAGAGATTGGGACAGGGCCGCCAATGAGCAGTTCTTC.

The count of this clonotype is one. This chain links TRBV2 with TRBJ2-3, with TRBD2 as a possible D gene (5 bases). V was trimmed by 9 bases and J by 2 bases, leaving 6 bases between them. CDR3 length: 11 residues. The germline CDR1 and CDR2 sequences are SNHLY and FYNNEI. In DNA, the CDR3 is TGTGCCAGGGAGGACACAGATACGCAGTATTTT. It yields the protein CAREDTDTQYF.

This clonotype was seen a handful of times. Since a much larger clone is just one base distant, this may be a read error. V usage is TRBV6-6 and J usage is TRBJ2-7, with D perhaps matching TRBD2 (5 bases). The J call may be in error: the DNA end matches TRBJ2-5 better. The V gene's germline CDR1 is MNHNY and CDR2 SVGAGI (reference sequence). The CDR3 spans 11 residues. CDR3 bases: TGTGCCAGCAAGAGCGGACAGACCCAGTACTTC. This gives the protein CASKSGQTQYF.

This chain links TRBV6-1 with TRBJ1-4, with D perhaps matching TRBD1 (5 bases). Trimming stripped 2 bases from V and 6 bases from J, with 13 bases between. Germline V CDR1 and CDR2: MNHNS, SASEGT. The CDR3 spans 15 residues. This CDR3 reads CASSEKRQSHEKLFF. The CDR3 DNA follows: TGTGCCAGCAGTGAAAAGCGACAGTCTCATGAAAAACTGTTTTTT.

V gene TRBV27 combines with J gene TRBJ2-1; D may be TRBD1 or TRBD2 (6 bases each). There are 12 residues in the CDR3. The germline V gene encodes CDR1 MNHEY and CDR2 SMNVEV (reference sequence). Trimming took off 10 bases at V and 4 bases at J, with 11 bases between the two ends. In DNA, the CDR3 is TGTGCCATCGGGGGCCCATACAATGAGCAGTTCTTC. Its protein is CAIGGPYNEQFF.

This clonotype has a handful of counts. The V call is TRBV7-9, the J call TRBJ2-3, with 8 bases aligning to TRBD1. Losses at the gene ends were 8 bases for V and 3 bases for J; bases not matched to a gene: 4. The CDR3 loop spans 13 amino acids. The V gene's germline CDR1 is SEHNR and CDR2 FQNEAQ (reference sequence). CDR3 coding DNA: TGTGCCAGCGAGAACAGGGGGACAGATACGCAGTATTTT. This translates into CASENRGTDTQYF.

The V and J genes are TRBV7-3 and TRBJ2-7, with D uncertain. Germline V gives CDR1 SGHTA, CDR2 FQGTGA. The CDR3 spans 14 residues. Trimming removed 5 bases at V and 6 bases at J, with 17 bases between. CDR3 in DNA: TGTGCCAGCAGCGAAGGACCAACCTACGGCGAGCAGTACTTC. Protein sequence: CASSEGPTYGEQYF.

This chain connects TRBV4-3 to TRBJ2-5; D uncertain. The assigned J gene may be wrong: the sequence end matches TRBJ2-7 better. CDR1 and CDR2 from the germline V gene are LGHNA and YSLEER. The CDR3 covers 13 residues. CDR3 protein: CASARDLTYEQYF. The CDR3 region has the DNA TGCGCCAGCGCCCGAGACCTGACCTACGAGCAGTACTTC.

Concerning this clonotype: This may be a read error: a much more frequent sequence differs by one nucleotide. The chain recombines TRBV9 with TRBJ1-4; D is unclear. Looked up from germline, CDR1 is SGDLS and CDR2 is YYNGEE. The CDR3 is 13 residues long. This CDR3 is CAGSVAPGEKLFF. CDR3 DNA: TGTGCCGGCAGCGTAGCTCCTGGTGAAAAACTGTTTTTT.

V gene TRBV2 combines with J gene TRBJ1-5; weak D call: TRBD1 (6 bases). Trimming took 7 bases from V and 3 from J, leaving 13 bases between them. CDR1 is SNHLY and CDR2 is FYNNEI in the germline V gene. The CDR3 has 14 amino acids. For the CDR3, the DNA is TGTGCCAGCAAGTCACAGGGACTCAATCAGCCCCAGCATTTT. Its protein is CASKSQGLNQPQHF. The full variable domain, its missing parts supplied by reference TRBV2 and TRBJ1-5, is EPEVTQTPSHQVTQMGQEVILRCVPISNHLYFYWYRQILGQKVEFLVSFYNNEISEKSEIFDDQFSVERPDGSNFTLKIRSTKLEDSAMYFCASKSQGLNQPQHFGDGTRLSIL.

Points on this clonotype: Since a much larger clone is just one base distant, this may be a read error. This sequence joins TRBV15 and TRBJ2-2; D is unresolved. Germline CDR1 LNHNV, CDR2 YYDKDF (reference sequence). This CDR3 has 12 residues. DNA of the CDR3: TGTGCCACCAGCAGGAACATCGGGGAGCTGTTTTTT. It translates to CATSRNIGELFF. The whole variable domain, filled in from reference TRBV15 and TRBJ2-2, reads DAMVIQNPRYQVTQFGKPVTLSCSQTLNHNVMYWYQQKSSQAPKLLFHYYDKDFNNEADTPDNFQSRRPNTSFCFLDIRSPGLGDTAMYLCATSRNIGELFFGEGSRLTVL.

The chain recombines TRBV20-1 with TRBJ2-7, with TRBD1 matching 10 bases. The length of the CDR3 is 15 residues. V shed 5 bases and J 5 bases; nucleotides not matched to a gene: 12. CDR1 DFQATT and CDR2 SNEGSKA come from the germline V gene (reference sequence). Here the CDR3 reads CSAAGTGARFHEQYF. The DNA for the CDR3 is TGCAGTGCTGCCGGGACAGGGGCTCGGTTCCACGAGCAGTACTTC.

The chain carries TRBV7-9 and TRBJ2-1; TRBD2 agrees at 8 bases. There are 14 residues in the CDR3. Germline values: CDR1 SEHNR, CDR2 FQNEAQ (reference sequence). The ends lost 2 bases at V and 9 bases at J; junction bases unmatched: 6. The CDR3 loop is CASSLTAGASEQFF. In DNA form, the CDR3 reads TGTGCCAGCAGCTTAACAGCGGGAGCTTCTGAGCAGTTCTTC.